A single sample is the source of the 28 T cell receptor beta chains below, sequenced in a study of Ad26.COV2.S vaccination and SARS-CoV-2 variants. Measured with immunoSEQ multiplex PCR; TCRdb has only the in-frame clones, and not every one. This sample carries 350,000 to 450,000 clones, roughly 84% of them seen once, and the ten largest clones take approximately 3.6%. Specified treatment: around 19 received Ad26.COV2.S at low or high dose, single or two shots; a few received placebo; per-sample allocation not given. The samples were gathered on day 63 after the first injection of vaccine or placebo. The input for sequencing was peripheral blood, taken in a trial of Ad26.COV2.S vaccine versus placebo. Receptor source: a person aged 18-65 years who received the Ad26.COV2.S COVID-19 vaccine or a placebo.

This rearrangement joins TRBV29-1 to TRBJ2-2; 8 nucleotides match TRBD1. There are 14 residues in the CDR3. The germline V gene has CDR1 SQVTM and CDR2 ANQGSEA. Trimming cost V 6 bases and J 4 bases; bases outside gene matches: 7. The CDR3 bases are TGCAGCGTCCATGGGCAGGGGGCCACCGGGGAGCTGTTTTTT. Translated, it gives CSVHGQGATGELFF.

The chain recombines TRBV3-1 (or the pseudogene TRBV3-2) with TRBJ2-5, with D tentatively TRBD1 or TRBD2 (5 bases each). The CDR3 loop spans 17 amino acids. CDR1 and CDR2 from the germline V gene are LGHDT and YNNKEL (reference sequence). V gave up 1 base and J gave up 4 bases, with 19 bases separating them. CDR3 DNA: TGTGCCAGCAGCCAAGCGCTTTTGGGACGTCTCAGAGAGACCCAGTACTTC. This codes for CASSQALLGRLRETQYF.

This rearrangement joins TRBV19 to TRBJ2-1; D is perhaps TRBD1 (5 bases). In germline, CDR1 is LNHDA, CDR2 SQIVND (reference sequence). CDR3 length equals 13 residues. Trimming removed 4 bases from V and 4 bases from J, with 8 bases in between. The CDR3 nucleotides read TGTGCCAGTAGTACCGACAGATACAATGAGCAGTTCTTC. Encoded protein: CASSTDRYNEQFF.

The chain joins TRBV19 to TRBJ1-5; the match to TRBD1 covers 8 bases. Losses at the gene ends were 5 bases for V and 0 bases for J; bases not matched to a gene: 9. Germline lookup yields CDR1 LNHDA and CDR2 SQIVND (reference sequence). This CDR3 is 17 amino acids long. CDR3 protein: CASSPRTGRSSNQPQHF. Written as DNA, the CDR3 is TGTGCCAGTAGTCCTAGGACAGGGCGAAGTAGCAATCAGCCCCAGCATTTT.

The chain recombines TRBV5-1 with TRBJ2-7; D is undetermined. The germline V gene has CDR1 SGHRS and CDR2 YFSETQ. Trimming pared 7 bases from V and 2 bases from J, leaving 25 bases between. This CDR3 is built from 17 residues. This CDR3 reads CASLFSTQDPIAYEQYF. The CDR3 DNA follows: TGCGCCAGCCTATTCTCAACCCAGGACCCCATCGCCTACGAGCAGTACTTC.

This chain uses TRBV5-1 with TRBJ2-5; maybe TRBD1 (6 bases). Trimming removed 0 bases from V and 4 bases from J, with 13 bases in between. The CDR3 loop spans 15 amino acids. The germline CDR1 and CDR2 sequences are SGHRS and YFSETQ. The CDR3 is CASSLGTSGAETQYF. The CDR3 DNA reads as TGCGCCAGCAGCTTGGGAACTTCAGGGGCAGAGACCCAGTACTTC. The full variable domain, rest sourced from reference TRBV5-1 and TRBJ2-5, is KAGVTQTPRYLIKTRGQQVTLSCSPISGHRSVSWYQQTPGQGLQFLFEYFSETQRNKGNFPGRFSGRQFSNSRSEMNVSTLELGDSALYLCASSLGTSGAETQYFGPGTRLLVL.

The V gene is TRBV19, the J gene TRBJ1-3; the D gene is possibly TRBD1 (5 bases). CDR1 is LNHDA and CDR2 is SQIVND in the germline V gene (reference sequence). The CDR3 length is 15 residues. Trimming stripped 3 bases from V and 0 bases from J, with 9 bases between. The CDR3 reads CASSIQGGSGNTIYF. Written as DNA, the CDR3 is TGTGCCAGTAGTATCCAGGGAGGCTCTGGAAACACCATATATTTT. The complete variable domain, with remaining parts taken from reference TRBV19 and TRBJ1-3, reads DGGITQSPKYLFRKEGQNVTLSCEQNLNHDAMYWYRQDPGQGLRLIYYSQIVNDFQKGDIAEGYSVSREKKESFPLTVTSAQKNPTAFYLCASSIQGGSGNTIYFGEGSWLTVV.

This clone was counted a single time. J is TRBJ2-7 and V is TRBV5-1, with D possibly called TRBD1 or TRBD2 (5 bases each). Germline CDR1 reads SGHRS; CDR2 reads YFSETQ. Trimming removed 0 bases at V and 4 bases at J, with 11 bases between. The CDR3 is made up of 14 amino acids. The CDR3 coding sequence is TGCGCCAGCAGCTTGGGAGGGGACCGGTACGAGCAGTACTTC. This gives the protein CASSLGGDRYEQYF.

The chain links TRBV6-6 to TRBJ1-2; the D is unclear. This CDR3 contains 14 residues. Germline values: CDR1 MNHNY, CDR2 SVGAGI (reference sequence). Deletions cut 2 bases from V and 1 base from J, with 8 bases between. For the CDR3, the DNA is TGTGCCAGCAGTTACGTATCAGATAACTATGGCTACACCTTC. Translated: CASSYVSDNYGYTF.

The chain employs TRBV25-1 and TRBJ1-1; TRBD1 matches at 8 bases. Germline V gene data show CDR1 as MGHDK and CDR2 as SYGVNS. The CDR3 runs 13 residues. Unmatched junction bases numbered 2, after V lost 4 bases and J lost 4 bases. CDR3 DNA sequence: TGTGCCAGCAGTGTTGGACAGGGCACTGAAGCTTTCTTT. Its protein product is CASSVGQGTEAFF. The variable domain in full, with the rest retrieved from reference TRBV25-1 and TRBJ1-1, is EADIYQTPRYLVIGTGKKITLECSQTMGHDKMYWYQQDPGMELHLIHYSYGVNSTEKGDLSSESTVSRIRTEHFPLTLESARPSHTSQYLCASSVGQGTEAFFGQGTRLTVV.

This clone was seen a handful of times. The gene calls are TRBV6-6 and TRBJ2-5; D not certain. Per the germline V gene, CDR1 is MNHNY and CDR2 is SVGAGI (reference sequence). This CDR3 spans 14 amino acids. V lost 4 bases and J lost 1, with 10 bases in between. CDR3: CASSLRQVQETQYF. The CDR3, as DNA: TGTGCCAGCAGTTTAAGGCAGGTCCAAGAGACCCAGTACTTC.

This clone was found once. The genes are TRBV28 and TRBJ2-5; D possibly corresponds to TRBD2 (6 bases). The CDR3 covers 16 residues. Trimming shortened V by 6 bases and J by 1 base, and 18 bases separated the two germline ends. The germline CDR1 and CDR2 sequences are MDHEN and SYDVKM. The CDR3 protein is CASSQRGLVPQETQYF. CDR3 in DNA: TGTGCCAGCAGCCAGAGGGGACTGGTTCCCCAAGAGACCCAGTACTTC.

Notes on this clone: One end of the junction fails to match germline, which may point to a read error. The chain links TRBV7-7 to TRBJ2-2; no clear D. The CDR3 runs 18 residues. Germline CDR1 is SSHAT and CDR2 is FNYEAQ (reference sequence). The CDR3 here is CASSLQLVTPVGTGELFF. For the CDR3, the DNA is TGTGCTAGCAGCCTCCAATTAGTCACACCGGTAGGGACCGGGGAGCTGTTTTTT.

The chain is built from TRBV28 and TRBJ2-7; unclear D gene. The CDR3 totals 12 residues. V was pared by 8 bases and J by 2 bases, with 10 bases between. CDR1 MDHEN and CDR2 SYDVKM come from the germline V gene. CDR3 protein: CASRGNPYEQYF. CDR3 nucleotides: TGTGCCAGCCGTGGGAACCCCTACGAGCAGTACTTC.

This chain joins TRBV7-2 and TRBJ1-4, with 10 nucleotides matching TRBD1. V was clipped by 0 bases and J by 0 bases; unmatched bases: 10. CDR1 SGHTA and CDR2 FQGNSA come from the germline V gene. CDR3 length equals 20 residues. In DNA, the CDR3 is TGTGCCAGCAGCTTAGCGGCCTCGGGACAGGGGAACCCAACTAATGAAAAACTGTTTTTT. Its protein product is CASSLAASGQGNPTNEKLFF.

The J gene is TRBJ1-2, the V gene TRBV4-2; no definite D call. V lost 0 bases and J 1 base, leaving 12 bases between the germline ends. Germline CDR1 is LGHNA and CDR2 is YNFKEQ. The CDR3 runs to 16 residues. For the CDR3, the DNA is TGTGCCAGCAGCCAAGATCTGGATGAATTTAACTATGGCTACACCTTC. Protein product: CASSQDLDEFNYGYTF.

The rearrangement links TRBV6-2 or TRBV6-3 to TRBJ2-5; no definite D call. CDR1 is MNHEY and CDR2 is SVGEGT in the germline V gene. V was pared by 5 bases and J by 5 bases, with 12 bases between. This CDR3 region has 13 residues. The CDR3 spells CASSRDGQETQYF. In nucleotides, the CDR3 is TGTGCCAGCAGTCGCGACGGGCAGGAGACCCAGTACTTC.

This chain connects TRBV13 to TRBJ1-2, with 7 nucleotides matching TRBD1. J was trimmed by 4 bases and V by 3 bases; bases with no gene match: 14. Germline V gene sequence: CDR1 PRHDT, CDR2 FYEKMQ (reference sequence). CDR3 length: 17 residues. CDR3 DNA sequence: TGTGCCAGCAGCTTTCGGACAGGTTTAGTAAAGAGCTATGGCTACACCTTC. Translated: CASSFRTGLVKSYGYTF.

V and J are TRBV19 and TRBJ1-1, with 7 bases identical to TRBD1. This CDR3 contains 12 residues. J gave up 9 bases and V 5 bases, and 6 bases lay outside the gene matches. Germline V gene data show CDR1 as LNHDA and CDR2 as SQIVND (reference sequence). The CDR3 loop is CASSPPGGKAFF. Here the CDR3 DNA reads TGTGCCAGTAGTCCCCCAGGGGGGAAAGCTTTCTTT.

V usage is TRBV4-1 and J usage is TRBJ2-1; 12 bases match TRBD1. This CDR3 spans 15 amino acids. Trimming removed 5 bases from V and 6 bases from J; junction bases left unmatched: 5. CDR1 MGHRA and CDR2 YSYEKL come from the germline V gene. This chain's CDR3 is CASSWQGQGANEQFF. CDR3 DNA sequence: TGCGCCAGCAGCTGGCAGGGACAGGGGGCCAATGAGCAGTTCTTC.

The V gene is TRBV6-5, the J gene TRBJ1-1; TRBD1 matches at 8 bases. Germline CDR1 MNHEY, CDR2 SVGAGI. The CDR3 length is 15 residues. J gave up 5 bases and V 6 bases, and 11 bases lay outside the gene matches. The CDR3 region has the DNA TGTGCCAGCAGGGTTGACAGGGGAGTAGGAACTGAAGCTTTCTTT. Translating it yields CASRVDRGVGTEAFF.

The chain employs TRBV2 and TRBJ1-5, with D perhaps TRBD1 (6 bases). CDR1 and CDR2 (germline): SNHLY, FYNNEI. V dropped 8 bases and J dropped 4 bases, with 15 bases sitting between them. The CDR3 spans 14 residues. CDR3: CASGGLGRNQPQHF. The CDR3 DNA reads TGTGCCAGCGGGGGCCTCGGGAGGAATCAGCCCCAGCATTTT.

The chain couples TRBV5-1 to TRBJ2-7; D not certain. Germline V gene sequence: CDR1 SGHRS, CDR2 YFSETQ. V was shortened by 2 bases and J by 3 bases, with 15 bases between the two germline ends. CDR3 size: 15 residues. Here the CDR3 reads CASSFSIVGHYEQYF. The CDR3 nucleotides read TGCGCCAGCAGCTTCTCCATTGTCGGGCACTACGAGCAGTACTTC.

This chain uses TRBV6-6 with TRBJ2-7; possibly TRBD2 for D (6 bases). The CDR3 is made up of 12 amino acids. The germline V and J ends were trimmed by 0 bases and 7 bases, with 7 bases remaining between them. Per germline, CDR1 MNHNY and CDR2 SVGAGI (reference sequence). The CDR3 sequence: CASSYSAGEQYF. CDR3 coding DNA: TGTGCCAGCAGTTACTCGGCGGGAGAGCAGTACTTC.

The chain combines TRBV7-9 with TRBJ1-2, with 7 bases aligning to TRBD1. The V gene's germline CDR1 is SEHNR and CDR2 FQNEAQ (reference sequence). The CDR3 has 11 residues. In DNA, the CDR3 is TGTGGGTGGACAGGAGAATATGGCTACACCTTC. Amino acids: CGWTGEYGYTF.

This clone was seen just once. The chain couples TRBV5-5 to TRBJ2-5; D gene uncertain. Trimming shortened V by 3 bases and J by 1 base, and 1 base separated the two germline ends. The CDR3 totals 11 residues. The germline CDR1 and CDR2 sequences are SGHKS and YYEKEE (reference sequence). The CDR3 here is CASSSQETQYF. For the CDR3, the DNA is TGTGCCAGCAGCTCCCAAGAGACCCAGTACTTC.

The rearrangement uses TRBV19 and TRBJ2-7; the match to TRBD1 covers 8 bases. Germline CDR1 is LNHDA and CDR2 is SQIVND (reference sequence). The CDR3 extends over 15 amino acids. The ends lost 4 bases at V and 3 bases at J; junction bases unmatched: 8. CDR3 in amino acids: CASSKPGTGGYEQYF. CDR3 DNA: TGTGCCAGTAGTAAACCCGGGACAGGAGGCTACGAGCAGTACTTC.

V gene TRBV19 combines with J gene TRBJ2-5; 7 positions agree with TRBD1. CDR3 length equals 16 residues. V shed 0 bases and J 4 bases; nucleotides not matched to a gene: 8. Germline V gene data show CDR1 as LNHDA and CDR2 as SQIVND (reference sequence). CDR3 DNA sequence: TGTGCCAGTAGTATAGAAGGAGGACAGGCCCTAGAGACCCAGTACTTC. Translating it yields CASSIEGGQALETQYF.